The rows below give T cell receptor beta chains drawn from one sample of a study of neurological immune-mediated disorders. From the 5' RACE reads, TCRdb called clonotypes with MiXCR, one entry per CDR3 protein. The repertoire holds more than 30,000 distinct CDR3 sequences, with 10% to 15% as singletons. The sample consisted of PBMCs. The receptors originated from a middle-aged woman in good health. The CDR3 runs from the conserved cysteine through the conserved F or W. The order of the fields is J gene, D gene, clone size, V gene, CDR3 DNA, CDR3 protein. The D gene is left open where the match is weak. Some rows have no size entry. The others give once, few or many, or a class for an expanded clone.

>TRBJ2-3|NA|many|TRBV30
TGTGCCTGGAGTCTGGGGGCTCGGGCAGATACGCAGTATTTT
CAWSLGARADTQYF
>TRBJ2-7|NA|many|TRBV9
TGTGCCAGCAGCGTAGAATCGGGGTTCGATGGTTACGAGCAGTACTTC
CASSVESGFDGYEQYF
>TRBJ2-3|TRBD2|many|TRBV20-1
TGCAGTGCTAGGGCTAGCGGGGGGTATGACTCAGATACGCAGTATTTT
CSARASGGYDSDTQYF
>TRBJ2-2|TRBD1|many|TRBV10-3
TGTGCCATCAGTGGAGACCGGGACAGGGGCACCGGGGAGCTGTTTTTT
CAISGDRDRGTGELFF
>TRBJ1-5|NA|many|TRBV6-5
TGTGCCAGCAGTTACGATATCAATCAGCCCCAGCATTTT
CASSYDINQPQHF
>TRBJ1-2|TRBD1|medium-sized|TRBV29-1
TGCAGCGCCGTCAAGACAGGGAGTGATGGCTACACCTTC
CSAVKTGSDGYTF
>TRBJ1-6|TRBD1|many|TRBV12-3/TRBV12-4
TGTGCCAGCAGTCTACAGGGGGCTGGTAATTCACCCCTCCACTTT
CASSLQGAGNSPLHF
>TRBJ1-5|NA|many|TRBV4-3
TGCGCCAGCAGCCAAGACAGGGGATATCAGCCCCAGCATTTT
CASSQDRGYQPQHF
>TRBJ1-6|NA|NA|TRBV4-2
TGTGCCAGCAGCCAAGATCCCGGATATAATTCACCCCTCCACTTT
CASSQDPGYNSPLHF
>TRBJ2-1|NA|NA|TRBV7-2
TGTGCCAGCAGCTTATCCGGGGGGCTCTCCTACAATGAGCAGTTCTTC
CASSLSGGLSYNEQFF
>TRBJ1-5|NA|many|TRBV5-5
TGTGCCAGCAGCCCAAGGGGGGGGGTGGGCAATCAGCCCCAGCATTTT
CASSPRGGVGNQPQHF
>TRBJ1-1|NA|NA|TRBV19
TGTGCCAGTCGGGGGGTAAGGTCCTTGAACACTGAAGCTTTCTTT
CASRGVRSLNTEAFF
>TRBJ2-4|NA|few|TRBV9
TGTGCCAGCAGCCCAAGTCGGGTAGCCAAAAACATTCAGTACTTC
CASSPSRVAKNIQYF
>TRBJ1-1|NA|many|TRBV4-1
TGCGCCAGCAGCCAAGATCTGGGCCTTGTCACTGAAGCTTTCTTT
CASSQDLGLVTEAFF
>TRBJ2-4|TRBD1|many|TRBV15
TGTGCCACCAGCACCCGACAGGGTAGGAACATTCAGTACTTC
CATSTRQGRNIQYF
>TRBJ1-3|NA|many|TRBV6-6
TGTGCCAGCAGTTACTCGGATAGCCTCTCTGGAAACACCATATATTTT
CASSYSDSLSGNTIYF
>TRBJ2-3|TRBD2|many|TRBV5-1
TGCGCCAGCAGCTTGGCCCCAGTTACTGCGGGAGGGCTCCTATTAACGCAGTATTTT
CASSLAPVTAGGLLLTQYF
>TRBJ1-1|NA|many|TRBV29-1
TGCAGCGAGGGGTGGCCGGGGACTGAAGCTTTCTTT
CSEGWPGTEAFF
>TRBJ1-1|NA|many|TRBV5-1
TGCGCCAGCAGCCTTGTCGGATACACTGAAGCTTTCTTT
CASSLVGYTEAFF
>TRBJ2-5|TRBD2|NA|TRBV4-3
TGCGCCAGTATCCAAGATCGCGGGAGGGCCCTCAGAGAGACCCAGTACTTC
CASIQDRGRALRETQYF
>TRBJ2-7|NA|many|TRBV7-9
TGTGCCAGCACTGGCGTAAACTACGAGCAGTACTTC
CASTGVNYEQYF
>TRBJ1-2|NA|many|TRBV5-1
TGCGCCAGCAGCCCGGGTGACAGTCTTAACTATGGCTACACCTTC
CASSPGDSLNYGYTF
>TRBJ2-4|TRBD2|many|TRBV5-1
TGCGCCAGCAGCCCAGGAGGGACTAGCGGGCAGAGGGACTTC
CASSPGGTSGQRDF
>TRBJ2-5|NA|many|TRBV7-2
TGTGCCAGCAGCTTAGCGCCCACCCAAGAGACCCAGTACTTC
CASSLAPTQETQYF
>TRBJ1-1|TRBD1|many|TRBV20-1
TGCAGTGCTCCGGACAGGATGCTCCCGACGGCTGAAGCTTTCTTT
CSAPDRMLPTAEAFF
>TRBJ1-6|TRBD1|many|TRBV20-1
TGCAGTGCTGGAGCCGGGACAGCTAATTCACCCCTCCACTTT
CSAGAGTANSPLHF
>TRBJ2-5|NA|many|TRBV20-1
TGCAGTGAAAGAAGGCAGGGACGAGAGACCCAGTACTTC
CSERRQGRETQYF
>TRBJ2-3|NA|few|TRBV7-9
TGTGGGTTCGGGAGACTAGTTCTGCCAGATACGCAGTATTTT
CGFGRLVLPDTQYF
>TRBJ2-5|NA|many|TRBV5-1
TGCGCCAGCAGCTTGGCCCCGGGGTACCAAGAGACCCAGTACTTC
CASSLAPGYQETQYF
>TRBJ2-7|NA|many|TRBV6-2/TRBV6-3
TGTGCCAGCAGTTACTCCCTGGCTAGTTATACCTACGAGCAGTACTTC
CASSYSLASYTYEQYF
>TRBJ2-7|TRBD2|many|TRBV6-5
TGTGCCAGCAGGCCAGGGGCTAGCGGGAGCTCCTACGAGCAGTACTTC
CASRPGASGSSYEQYF
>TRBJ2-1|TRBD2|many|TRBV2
TGTGCCAGCAGTGAAACCCTAGCGGGGGGGCGGAGGCAGTTCTTC
CASSETLAGGRRQFF
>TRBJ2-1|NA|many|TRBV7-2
TGTGCCAGCAGCTCCGAAGTTCCTTACAATGAGCAGTTCTTC
CASSSEVPYNEQFF
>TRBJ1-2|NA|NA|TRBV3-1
TGTGCCAGCAGCCAAGTCGAGGCCAGGCCTGATCCGGGGTGCTACACCTTC
CASSQVEARPDPGCYTF
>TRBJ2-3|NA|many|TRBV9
TGTGCCAGCAGCCCTCTCTCCGGGGATACGCAGTATTTT
CASSPLSGDTQYF
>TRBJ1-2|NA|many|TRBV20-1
TGCAGTGCTACAAAAGGGGTTGGCCATGGCTACACCTTC
CSATKGVGHGYTF
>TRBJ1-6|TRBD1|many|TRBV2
TGTGCCAGCCGCGGACAGGGGGTAAAGTCACCCCTCCACTTT
CASRGQGVKSPLHF
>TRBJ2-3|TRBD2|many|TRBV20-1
TGCAGTGCTTCCCCGGGACTAGCGGGAGGAATGGGCACAGATACGCAGTATTTT
CSASPGLAGGMGTDTQYF
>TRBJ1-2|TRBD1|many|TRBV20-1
TGCAGTGCTAGGGAGGGGACAGGGAATCACTATGGCTACACCTTC
CSAREGTGNHYGYTF
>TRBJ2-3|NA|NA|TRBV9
TGTGCCAGCAGTATGGACGCCCTCGGGACAGATACGCAGTATTTT
CASSMDALGTDTQYF